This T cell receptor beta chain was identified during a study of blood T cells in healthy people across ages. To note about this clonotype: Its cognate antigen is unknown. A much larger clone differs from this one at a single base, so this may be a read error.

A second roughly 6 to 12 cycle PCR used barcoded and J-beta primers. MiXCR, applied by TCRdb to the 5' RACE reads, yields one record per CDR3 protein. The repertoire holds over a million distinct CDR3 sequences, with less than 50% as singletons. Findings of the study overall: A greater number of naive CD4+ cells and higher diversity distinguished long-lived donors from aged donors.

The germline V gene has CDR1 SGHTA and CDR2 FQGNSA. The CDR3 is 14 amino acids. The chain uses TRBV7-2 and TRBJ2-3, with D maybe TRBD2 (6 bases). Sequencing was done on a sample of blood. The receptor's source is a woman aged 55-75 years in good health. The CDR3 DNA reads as TGTGCCAGCAGCCCGACTAGAAGCACAGATACGCAGTGTTTT. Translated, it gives CASSPTRSTDTQCF.